Listed here are 23 T cell receptor beta chains from one sample, sequenced in a study of blood T cell repertoires in COVID-19. The data were produced by immunoSEQ multiplex PCR, yet TCRdb's version contains in-frame clones alone and is incomplete. The sample has 150,000 or so clones, around 87% seen once; the top ten hold around an eighth. The material sequenced was peripheral blood. Receptors originate from a man younger than 35 with COVID-19, enrolled during active disease.

The rearrangement uses TRBV5-6 and TRBJ1-5; D call uncertain. V was cut by 2 bases and J by 7 bases, with 10 bases left in between. This CDR3 is built from 13 residues. Germline lookup yields CDR1 SGHDT and CDR2 YYEEEE. CDR3 sequence: CASSLSGFQPQHF. The CDR3 DNA follows: TGTGCCAGCAGCTTAAGCGGTTTCCAGCCCCAGCATTTT.

The rearrangement uses TRBV11-2 and TRBJ2-7, with 9 bases aligning to TRBD1. This CDR3 comprises 14 residues. The trim removed 6 bases at V and 5 bases at J, leaving 8 bases unmatched. Germline loops: CDR1 SGHAT, CDR2 FQNNGV. The CDR3 loop is CASSTGTGSHEQYF. The DNA for the CDR3 is TGTGCCAGCAGTACCGGGACAGGGTCTCACGAGCAGTACTTC.

This clone was picked up one time. V usage is TRBV28 and J usage is TRBJ2-5, with D possibly TRBD2 on 7 matching bases. There are 17 residues in the CDR3. In germline, CDR1 is MDHEN, CDR2 SYDVKM. V was trimmed by 2 bases and J by 0 bases, leaving 16 bases between them. This CDR3 is CASSLRGGGKYQETQYF. DNA of the CDR3: TGTGCCAGCAGTTTACGCGGGGGCGGCAAGTACCAAGAGACCCAGTACTTC.

The DNA of the CDR3 is TGTGCCATCAGTGGGACACCTCCGGAGACCCAGTACTTC. Its translation: CAISGTPPETQYF. The chain carries TRBV10-3 and TRBJ2-5; possibly TRBD1 for D (5 bases). CDR1 is ENHRY and CDR2 is SYGVKD in the germline V gene. V was cut by 4 bases and J by 5 bases, with 11 bases left in between. This CDR3 region has 13 residues.

The chain employs TRBV7-9 and TRBJ1-1; possibly TRBD1 for D (5 bases). V was cut by 0 bases and J by 4 bases, with 6 bases left in between. The CDR3 runs 13 residues. Per the germline V gene, CDR1 is SEHNR and CDR2 is FQNEAQ (reference sequence). Here the CDR3 reads CASSLAGATEAFF. DNA for the CDR3: TGTGCCAGCAGCTTAGCAGGGGCCACTGAAGCTTTCTTT. The complete variable domain, with remaining parts taken from reference TRBV7-9 and TRBJ1-1, reads DTGVSQNPRHKITKRGQNVTFRCDPISEHNRLYWYRQTLGQGPEFLTYFQNEAQLEKSRLLSDRFSAERPKGSFSTLEIQRTEQGDSAMYLCASSLAGATEAFFGQGTRLTVV.

The chain couples TRBV18 to TRBJ1-5; D gene uncertain. This CDR3 has 12 amino acids. V was clipped by 5 bases and J by 5 bases, with 7 bases between them. Germline assignment: CDR1 KGHSH and CDR2 LQKENI. CDR3 DNA: TGTGCCAGCTCAGGGCCCTATCAGCCCCAGCATTTT. It yields the protein CASSGPYQPQHF. The variable domain in full, with the rest retrieved from reference TRBV18 and TRBJ1-5, is NAGVMQNPRHLVRRRGQEARLRCSPMKGHSHVYWYRQLPEEGLKFMVYLQKENIIDESGMPKERFSAEFPKEGPSILRIQQVVRGDSAAYFCASSGPYQPQHFGDGTRLSIL.

This sequence joins TRBV21-1 and TRBJ2-6; the DNA was not used to check the table's D call, TRBD1. TRBV21-1 is annotated as a pseudogene. The CDR3 consists of 18 residues. DNA for the CDR3: TGTGCCAGCAGCAAAGTAGGTGACAGGTCCTCTGGGGCCAACGTCCTGACTTTC. Translated, it gives CASSKVGDRSSGANVLTF.

The V and J genes are TRBV13 and TRBJ1-5; D remains unclear. V lost 0 bases to trimming and J lost 9 bases, with 15 bases between them. Looked up from germline, CDR1 is PRHDT and CDR2 is FYEKMQ (reference sequence). The CDR3 has 15 residues. The CDR3 DNA reads as TGTGCCAGCAGCTTAGGAGGACGGGTCGCGGGGCCCCAGCATTTT. It encodes CASSLGGRVAGPQHF. The variable domain in full, with the rest retrieved from reference TRBV13 and TRBJ1-5, is AAGVIQSPRHLIKEKRETATLKCYPIPRHDTVYWYQQGPGQDPQFLISFYEKMQSDKGSIPDRFSAQQFSDYHSELNMSSLELGDSALYFCASSLGGRVAGPQHFGDGTRLSIL.

This clone was seen only once. The chain links TRBV3-1 (or the pseudogene TRBV3-2) to TRBJ2-5, with TRBD2 identical over 7 bases. V shed 2 bases and J 4 bases; nucleotides not matched to a gene: 16. The CDR3 sequence is 18 residues long. Germline V gene lookup returns CDR1 LGHDT and CDR2 YNNKEL (reference sequence). CDR3 protein: CASSQRFGGTRRVETQYF. For the CDR3, the DNA is TGTGCCAGCAGCCAAAGGTTCGGGGGGACCCGTCGTGTAGAGACCCAGTACTTC.

The chain links TRBV5-1 to TRBJ1-2; 7 nucleotides align to TRBD1. The trim removed 4 bases at V and 4 bases at J, leaving 10 bases unmatched. The CDR3 sequence is 15 residues long. Germline V CDR1 and CDR2: SGHRS, YFSETQ. The CDR3 DNA reads as TGCGCCAGCAGCCCGGCGACAGGGTCGAGCTATGGCTACACCTTC. As protein: CASSPATGSSYGYTF.

The chain has TRBV7-2 and TRBJ1-5, with D perhaps TRBD1 (6 bases). Germline-derived CDR1 and CDR2 are SGHTA and FQGNSA. The CDR3 consists of 15 residues. V was cut by 5 bases and J by 7 bases, with 18 bases left in between. CDR3 coding DNA: TGTGCCAGCAGCGCCTCTACAGGGTGGGAACAGCCCCAGCATTTT. Translation: CASSASTGWEQPQHF. The full variable domain, in which reference TRBV7-2 and TRBJ1-5 provide the parts outside the CDR3, is GAGVSQSPSNKVTEKGKDVELRCDPISGHTALYWYRQSLGQGLEFLIYFQGNSAPDKSGLPSDRFSAERTGGSVSTLTIQRTQQEDSAVYLCASSASTGWEQPQHFGDGTRLSIL.

Remarks on this clone: Germline is not matched at one junction end, which may reflect a read error. The chain uses TRBV20-1 and TRBJ1-4; D may be TRBD1 (5 bases). Germline assignment: CDR1 DFQATT and CDR2 SNEGSKA (reference sequence). The length of the CDR3 is 11 residues. In DNA form, the CDR3 reads TGCAGTGCTGAAAGCAGGGAAAAACTGCTTTTT. It translates to CSAESREKLLF.

The J gene is TRBJ2-1, the V gene TRBV15; D is perhaps TRBD2 (5 bases). CDR3 size: 16 residues. Between the trimmed V and J ends, which lost 8 bases and 0 bases, there was a span of 17 bases. Germline loops: CDR1 LNHNV, CDR2 YYDKDF (reference sequence). The CDR3 bases are TGTGCCACCCACCACCCTCTAGGGAGCTCCTACAATGAGCAGTTCTTC. Its translation is CATHHPLGSSYNEQFF.

The V call is TRBV7-9, the J call TRBJ2-5, with D perhaps TRBD2 (6 bases). The CDR3 is 14 residues long. V lost 5 bases and J 4 bases, leaving 14 bases between the germline ends. Germline V gene data show CDR1 as SEHNR and CDR2 as FQNEAQ (reference sequence). CDR3 DNA: TGTGCCAGCAGCAAAAGCGCGGGAATAGAGACCCAGTACTTC. Translating gives CASSKSAGIETQYF.

CDR3 sequence (DNA): TGTGCCAGCAAGGAACAGGGTCAAACCTACGAGCAGTACTTC. Its protein product is CASKEQGQTYEQYF. This chain joins TRBV28 and TRBJ2-7; possibly TRBD1 for D (6 bases). The germline CDR1 and CDR2 sequences are MDHEN and SYDVKM. This CDR3 spans 14 amino acids. Trimming stripped 7 bases from V and 2 bases from J, with 15 bases between.

This clone was counted once. Germline is not matched at one junction end, which may reflect a read error. CDR3 sequence: CASSLDRGQDNSATNEKLLF. In nucleotides, the CDR3 is TGTGCCAGCAGCTTAGATCGAGGACAGGACAATTCTGCAACTAATGAAAAACTGCTTTTT. This rearrangement joins TRBV11-3 to TRBJ1-4; TRBD1 matches 7 bases. CDR1 is SGHNT, CDR2 YENEEA, per germline. The CDR3 is made up of 20 amino acids.

J is TRBJ2-3 and V is TRBV7-2; D uncertain. CDR1 is SGHTA, CDR2 FQGNSA, per germline. This CDR3 comprises 16 residues. Deletions cut 5 bases from V and 0 bases from J, with 15 bases between. In DNA, the CDR3 is TGTGCCAGCAGCCCAATGTTAGTTACTAGCACAGATACGCAGTATTTT. As protein: CASSPMLVTSTDTQYF.

The rearrangement links TRBV7-6 to TRBJ2-5; 12 nucleotides match TRBD2. This CDR3 is 17 amino acids long. Looked up from germline, CDR1 is SGHVS and CDR2 is FNYEAQ. The junction had 5 bases not matched to a gene; V was cut back by 1 base and J by 2 bases. In nucleotides, the CDR3 is TGTGCCAGCAGCTTAGGGACTAGCGGGGCCATTCAAGAGACCCAGTACTTC. The encoded protein is CASSLGTSGAIQETQYF.

In DNA, the CDR3 is TGTGCCAGCTTCGGGAGTCTAGAAGAGACCCAGTACTTC. Amino acid sequence: CASFGSLEETQYF. The chain couples TRBV6-5 to TRBJ2-5; D may be TRBD2 (6 bases). CDR3 size: 13 residues. Germline V gene sequence: CDR1 MNHEY, CDR2 SVGAGI. V was clipped by 8 bases and J by 3 bases, with 13 bases between them.

Concerning this clone: Other DNA sequences within the sample encode an identical CDR3. The V gene is TRBV7-2, the J gene TRBJ2-1; 8 bases align to TRBD2. The CDR3 loop spans 15 amino acids. CDR1 is SGHTA, CDR2 FQGNSA, per germline. Trimming cost V 1 base and J 3 bases; bases outside gene matches: 2. The CDR3 loop is CASSLVAGGYNEQFF. CDR3 DNA sequence: TGTGCCAGCAGCTTAGTGGCGGGAGGCTACAATGAGCAGTTCTTC.

The chain links TRBV6-5 to TRBJ2-2, with D possibly matching TRBD2 (5 bases). The CDR3 has 14 residues. Trimming pared 7 bases from V and 4 bases from J, leaving 13 bases between. Germline lookup yields CDR1 MNHEY and CDR2 SVGAGI. Here the CDR3 DNA reads TGTGCCAGCAACAGAGGGCCCGGCACCGGGGAGCTGTTTTTT. Protein product: CASNRGPGTGELFF.

V gene TRBV4-3 combines with J gene TRBJ2-7; TRBD1 is a possible D gene (5 bases). The germline V gene encodes CDR1 LGHNA and CDR2 YSLEER. The V end was cut by 1 base, the J end by 9 bases, with 19 bases between. The CDR3 loop spans 15 amino acids. CDR3 nucleotide sequence: TGCGCCAGCAGCCAAGGGGCAGGGCGAAGGTTCTGGCAGTACTTC. This sequence encodes CASSQGAGRRFWQYF.

The chain couples TRBV7-2 to TRBJ2-3, with 8 bases lining up with TRBD2. Germline V lookup: CDR1 SGHTA, CDR2 FQGNSA. This CDR3 region has 15 residues. V trimming: 1 base; J trimming: 3 bases; junction bases outside the gene matches: 3. Here the CDR3 reads CASSLGGRNTDTQYF. The DNA for the CDR3 is TGTGCCAGCAGCTTAGGCGGGAGGAATACAGATACGCAGTATTTT.